The 22 T cell receptor beta chains below all came from one sample that was sequenced in a study of shared clonotypes between healthy human individuals. Measured with immunoSEQ multiplex PCR; TCRdb has only the in-frame clones, and not every one. The sample has about 2.4 million clones, over 85% seen once. Sequenced: naive CD4+ T cells sorted from blood. The subset is: CD45RA+ positively selected. The receptors were gathered from a man aged 18 to 35 in good health.

The genes are TRBV5-1 and TRBJ2-3; 7 bases map to TRBD1. This CDR3 region has 17 residues. CDR1 is SGHRS, CDR2 YFSETQ, per germline. Trimming took 2 bases from V and 3 from J; bases not matched to a gene: 12. CDR3 nucleotides: TGCGCCAGCAGCTTACCCGGGACAGCCGGTGGAACAGATACGCAGTATTTT. Translation gives CASSLPGTAGGTDTQYF.

This chain uses TRBV5-1 with TRBJ2-1; D remains ambiguous. There are 13 residues in the CDR3. CDR1 and CDR2 (germline): SGHRS, YFSETQ. V was cut by 3 bases and J by 7 bases, with 11 bases left in between. CDR3 in DNA: TGCGCCAGCAGCTCTTCCCACAGTAATGAGCAGTTCTTC. Its translation is CASSSSHSNEQFF.

The chain recombines TRBV7-2 with TRBJ2-7; 9 bases match TRBD1. The CDR3 runs 16 residues. Germline CDR1 and CDR2: SGHTA and FQGNSA. Trimming took 2 bases from V and 4 from J; bases not matched to a gene: 9. CDR3 residues: CASSLFFPGQGYEQYF. The CDR3, as DNA: TGTGCCAGCAGCTTATTTTTCCCGGGACAGGGATACGAGCAGTACTTC. Looking up the rest from reference TRBV7-2 and TRBJ2-7 gives the full variable domain: GAGVSQSPSNKVTEKGKDVELRCDPISGHTALYWYRQSLGQGLEFLIYFQGNSAPDKSGLPSDRFSAERTGGSVSTLTIQRTQQEDSAVYLCASSLFFPGQGYEQYFGPGTRLTVT.

V gene TRBV9 combines with J gene TRBJ2-7, with TRBD2 identical over 12 bases. CDR1 and CDR2 (germline): SGDLS, YYNGEE. V was clipped by 2 bases and J by 2 bases; unmatched bases: 11. The CDR3 is made up of 18 amino acids. The DNA for the CDR3 is TGTGCCAGCAGCGTCTTTGAGACTAGCGGGAGTGGGGCCTACGAGCAGTACTTC. The encoded protein is CASSVFETSGSGAYEQYF.

The genes are TRBV10-1 and TRBJ2-1; TRBD2 matches at 7 bases. The CDR3 covers 15 residues. Unmatched junction bases numbered 5, after V lost 3 bases and J lost 3 bases. Germline CDR1 is WNHNN and CDR2 is SYGVQD (reference sequence). CDR3 DNA: TGCGCCAGCAGTGAAAGGCGGGAGCTCTACAATGAGCAGTTCTTC. The encoded protein is CASSERRELYNEQFF.

J is TRBJ2-7 and V is TRBV28, with D tentatively TRBD1 (5 bases). Germline V lookup: CDR1 MDHEN, CDR2 SYDVKM. Trimming cost V 7 bases and J 5 bases, with 24 bases left between them. This CDR3 is 16 amino acids long. The CDR3 protein is CASTAPGEGDVNEQYF. CDR3 coding DNA: TGTGCCAGCACCGCCCCTGGGGAAGGGGATGTCAACGAGCAGTACTTC.

The CDR3 nucleotides read TGTGCCAGCAGTTCGCTGAGGGGGCCTGGAGATACGCAGTATTTT. Translation gives CASSSLRGPGDTQYF. The chain is built from TRBV11-2 and TRBJ2-3; 7 bases align to TRBD1. The ends lost 6 bases at V and 5 bases at J; junction bases unmatched: 11. This CDR3 has 15 amino acids. CDR1 is SGHAT, CDR2 FQNNGV, per germline.

The V gene is TRBV14, the J gene TRBJ1-1; D not resolved. CDR3 length: 14 amino acids. The V gene's germline CDR1 is SGHDN and CDR2 FVKESK. V lost 4 bases and J lost 4, with 13 bases in between. CDR3 DNA sequence: TGTGCCAGCAGCCTCGTCGACAAAGGCACTGAAGCTTTCTTT. Translating gives CASSLVDKGTEAFF.

The gene calls are TRBV29-1 and TRBJ2-2; D may be TRBD1 (5 bases). V shed 6 bases and J shed 5 bases, with 7 bases lying between them. The CDR3 contains 11 residues. The germline CDR1 and CDR2 sequences are SQVTM and ANQGSEA. As DNA, the CDR3 is TGCAGCGTCAGGGTTACCGGGGAGCTGTTTTTT. As protein: CSVRVTGELFF.

This chain uses TRBV6-1 with TRBJ1-3; D is undetermined. The CDR3 has 14 residues. The ends were cut back, 2 bases at V and 4 bases at J, with 9 bases in the middle. CDR1 MNHNS and CDR2 SASEGT come from the germline V gene. CDR3 DNA sequence: TGTGCCAGCAGTGAACAAGTAACCGGAAACACCATATATTTT. Amino acid sequence: CASSEQVTGNTIYF.

The chain combines TRBV7-2 with TRBJ2-3; D not resolved. CDR3 length: 12 amino acids. V lost 5 bases to trimming and J lost 2 bases, with 5 bases between them. Germline CDR1 is SGHTA and CDR2 is FQGNSA. The CDR3 nucleotides read TGTGCCAGCAGCCTACACACAGATACGCAGTATTTT. Translated, it gives CASSLHTDTQYF.

This chain links TRBV10-2 with TRBJ1-5; 11 bases align to TRBD1. Looked up from germline, CDR1 is WSHSY and CDR2 is SAAADI. The CDR3 runs to 14 residues. V lost 9 bases and J lost 8; bases outside the gene matches: 9. DNA of the CDR3: TGCGCCAGGTCGGACAGGGGGCAAACGGAGCCCCAGCATTTT. It codes for CARSDRGQTEPQHF.

V usage is TRBV11-2 and J usage is TRBJ1-3; 8 nucleotides match TRBD1. This CDR3 is 17 amino acids long. Germline assignment: CDR1 SGHAT and CDR2 FQNNGV. V was clipped by 5 bases and J by 4 bases; unmatched bases: 13. The CDR3 region has the DNA TGTGCCAGCAGCAAGCGTCCAGGACAGGGCTACGGAAACACCATATATTTT. Translation: CASSKRPGQGYGNTIYF.

The rearrangement uses TRBV18 and TRBJ2-6, with 7 bases fitting TRBD1. The CDR3 loop spans 15 amino acids. V was clipped by 5 bases and J by 2 bases; unmatched bases: 3. Per the germline V gene, CDR1 is KGHSH and CDR2 is LQKENI. In DNA, the CDR3 is TGTGCCAGCTCATCGGACAGGCCTGGGGCCAACGTCCTGACTTTC. This sequence encodes CASSSDRPGANVLTF.

The chain combines TRBV11-2 with TRBJ2-2; the D gene is possibly TRBD2 (5 bases). CDR1 is SGHAT and CDR2 is FQNNGV in the germline V gene. This CDR3 contains 15 residues. V dropped 5 bases and J dropped 7 bases, with 17 bases sitting between them. For the CDR3, the DNA is TGTGCCAGCAGCCCCGGACTGGGCCTGGGCGGGGAGCTGTTTTTT. Translation gives CASSPGLGLGGELFF. Using reference TRBV11-2 and TRBJ2-2 for the parts outside the CDR3, the full variable domain is EAGVAQSPRYKIIEKRQSVAFWCNPISGHATLYWYQQILGQGPKLLIQFQNNGVVDDSQLPKDRFSAERLKGVDSTLKIQPAKLEDSAVYLCASSPGLGLGGELFFGEGSRLTVL.

V is TRBV27 and J is TRBJ2-3; 11 nucleotides align to TRBD2. The V gene end was trimmed by 7 bases and the J gene end by 9 bases; junction bases not matched to a gene: 21. The CDR3 spans 18 residues. Per germline, CDR1 MNHEY and CDR2 SMNVEV (reference sequence). The CDR3 DNA reads as TGTGCCAGCACGACTTACCCCCACCGACTAGCGGGGACGGAAACGCAGTATTTT. This translates into CASTTYPHRLAGTETQYF.

Comments on this clone: Other DNA sequences from this sample encode an identical CDR3 as well. V and J are TRBV18 and TRBJ1-1; 7 bases are shared with TRBD1. This CDR3 has 15 amino acids. Germline V gene sequence: CDR1 KGHSH, CDR2 LQKENI. Germline trimming cut 6 bases from V and 0 bases from J; bases unmatched to any gene: 7. CDR3 nucleotide sequence: TGTGCCAGCTCCCCGGGGGGACAGTTGAACACTGAAGCTTTCTTT. Amino acids: CASSPGGQLNTEAFF.

The J gene is TRBJ1-1, the V gene TRBV4-1, with TRBD1 as a possible D gene (5 bases). Trimming shortened V by 0 bases and J by 3 bases, and 17 bases separated the two germline ends. The germline CDR1 and CDR2 sequences are MGHRA and YSYEKL. The CDR3 loop spans 17 amino acids. In nucleotides, the CDR3 is TGCGCCAGCAGCCAAGATTGGGCAGCGATGGGGCACACTGAAGCTTTCTTT. This codes for CASSQDWAAMGHTEAFF.

Concerning this clone: Other DNA sequences in this specimen translate into the identical CDR3. This chain uses TRBV18 with TRBJ2-5; D gene unclear. The V end was cut by 3 bases, the J end by 4 bases, with 3 bases between. The CDR3 is 11 amino acids. The germline gives CDR1 KGHSH, CDR2 LQKENI. As DNA, the CDR3 is TGTGCCAGCTCACCTGGAGAGACCCAGTACTTC. Protein product: CASSPGETQYF. Full variable domain (missing parts from reference TRBV18 and TRBJ2-5): NAGVMQNPRHLVRRRGQEARLRCSPMKGHSHVYWYRQLPEEGLKFMVYLQKENIIDESGMPKERFSAEFPKEGPSILRIQQVVRGDSAAYFCASSPGETQYFGPGTRLLVL.

The chain recombines TRBV27 with TRBJ2-7; 11 bases match TRBD2. Trimming removed 2 bases from V and 0 bases from J; junction bases left unmatched: 6. The CDR3 consists of 17 residues. Germline CDR1 reads MNHEY; CDR2 reads SMNVEV (reference sequence). CDR3 region: CASSLELAGGSSYEQYF. Here the CDR3 DNA reads TGTGCCAGCAGTTTAGAGCTAGCGGGGGGTAGCTCCTACGAGCAGTACTTC.

Here the CDR3 DNA reads TGTGCCAGCAGTTTCCTGGACTCCTCTGCCACTGAAGCTTTCTTT. The encoded protein is CASSFLDSSATEAFF. V gene TRBV6-5 combines with J gene TRBJ1-1; D unclear. The V gene lost 4 bases and the J gene lost 4 bases, with 16 bases spanning the gap. Per germline, CDR1 MNHEY and CDR2 SVGAGI. This CDR3 is 15 amino acids long.

The chain carries TRBV18 and TRBJ2-5; 7 nucleotides match TRBD2. Germline V lookup: CDR1 KGHSH, CDR2 LQKENI. Losses at the gene ends were 4 bases for V and 1 base for J; bases not matched to a gene: 9. The CDR3 sequence is 16 residues long. CDR3 amino acids: CASSRTQTSLQETQYF. The CDR3 region has the DNA TGTGCCAGCTCACGTACCCAGACTAGCCTCCAAGAGACCCAGTACTTC.